What follows are 9 T cell receptor beta chains derived from one specimen sequenced in a study of control samples from healthy donors and cancer patients. Sequenced by immunoSEQ multiplex PCR; TCRdb stores in-frame clones only, minus some. In the table there are 180,000 or so clones, around 93% of which are singletons. The sequenced sample consisted of blood. These receptors were collected from a woman in her sixties in good health.

This chain joins TRBV7-3 and TRBJ1-2, with 7 bases aligning to TRBD1. Germline V lookup: CDR1 SGHTA, CDR2 FQGTGA. The V segment lost 4 bases and the J segment 6 bases; nucleotides outside the gene matches: 5. The CDR3 is 13 residues long. CDR3 residues: CASSSTGFDGYTF. The CDR3 bases are TGTGCCAGCAGCTCGACAGGGTTTGATGGCTACACCTTC.

The chain has TRBV7-2 and TRBJ2-5; 11 bases align to TRBD2. After removal of 3 bases from V and 5 bases from J, the junction contained 8 bases not matched to a gene. Germline V gene data show CDR1 as SGHTA and CDR2 as FQGNSA. The CDR3 is 16 amino acids. The CDR3 region has the DNA TGTGCCAGCAGCTTCTATAGCGGGGGGGCCCGGGAGACCCAGTACTTC. As protein: CASSFYSGGARETQYF.

This chain uses TRBV28 with TRBJ2-3; D gene unclear. The germline V gene encodes CDR1 MDHEN and CDR2 SYDVKM. This CDR3 is built from 12 residues. The V end was cut by 7 bases, the J end by 7 bases, with 12 bases between. In nucleotides, the CDR3 is TGTGCCAGCAAGCCAACAGTGAATACGCAGTATTTT. This encodes CASKPTVNTQYF.

The gene calls are TRBV29-1 and TRBJ1-1, with D hard to call. Between the trimmed V and J ends, which lost 8 bases and 1 base, there was a span of 8 bases. The germline CDR1 and CDR2 sequences are SQVTM and ANQGSEA. There are 11 residues in the CDR3. The CDR3 loop reads CSSLGNTEAFF. The DNA for the CDR3 is TGCAGCTCCCTTGGGAACACTGAAGCTTTCTTT.

V and J are TRBV6-6 and TRBJ1-2; D is ambiguous. Germline loops: CDR1 MNHNY, CDR2 SVGAGI (reference sequence). Deletions cut 6 bases from V and 0 bases from J, with 11 bases between. The CDR3 runs to 14 residues. CDR3 residues: CASSPTAANYGYTF. The CDR3 DNA follows: TGTGCCAGCAGCCCGACTGCCGCTAACTATGGCTACACCTTC.

The rearrangement links TRBV5-6 to TRBJ1-1; D is undetermined. Germline lookup yields CDR1 SGHDT and CDR2 YYEEEE. V shed 0 bases and J shed 0 bases, with 3 bases lying between them. The CDR3 covers 13 residues. The CDR3 sequence is CASSLGVNTEAFF. DNA for the CDR3: TGTGCCAGCAGCTTGGGAGTGAACACTGAAGCTTTCTTT.

This sequence joins TRBV15 and TRBJ1-1; D is uncertain. The germline V and J ends were trimmed by 2 bases and 12 bases, with 13 bases remaining between them. The CDR3 has 12 amino acids. Germline V CDR1 and CDR2: LNHNV, YYDKDF (reference sequence). The CDR3 DNA follows: TGTGCCACCAGCAGATTAGGGTATGGGACTTTCTTT. Protein sequence: CATSRLGYGTFF. Complete variable domain (other parts from reference TRBV15 and TRBJ1-1): DAMVIQNPRYQVTQFGKPVTLSCSQTLNHNVMYWYQQKSSQAPKLLFHYYDKDFNNEADTPDNFQSRRPNTSFCFLDIRSPGLGDTAMYLCATSRLGYGTFFGQGTRLTVV.

This chain connects TRBV12-3 or TRBV12-4 to TRBJ1-5, with a possible D match to TRBD1 (5 bases). Between the trimmed V and J ends, which lost 3 bases and 7 bases, there was a span of 10 bases. The CDR3 sequence is 13 residues long. The CDR3, as DNA: TGTGCCAGCAGTTTCGGGACTTGGCAGCCCCAGCATTTT. It translates to CASSFGTWQPQHF.

The chain uses TRBV18 and TRBJ2-5, with D perhaps matching TRBD1 or TRBD2 (6 bases each). Germline CDR1 KGHSH, CDR2 LQKENI. The ends were cut back, 1 base at V and 1 base at J, with 10 bases in the middle. This CDR3 comprises 15 residues. The CDR3 is CASSPRGALQETQYF. CDR3 in DNA: TGTGCCAGCTCACCACGGGGGGCCCTCCAAGAGACCCAGTACTTC.